This is a list of T cell receptor beta chains from one sample in a study of blood T cell repertoires in COVID-19. Repertoires were generated with immunoSEQ multiplex PCR, while TCRdb's copy carries only in-frame clones and drops some. Of under 350,000 clones listed, 70% to 90% were seen once; the top ten hold approximately 10%. Sequencing used peripheral blood. The origin of the receptors is a woman in her 70s with acute or convalescent COVID-19. CDR3s include the opening cysteine and the closing phenylalanine or tryptophan. A D gene is named only where the DNA matches it firmly. The size of a clone is reported for some rows only, either as once, few or many, or as a class for expanded clones.

abundance: NA; d_gene: TRBD1; v_gene: TRBV18; j_gene: TRBJ2-2; CDR3nt: TGTGCCAGCTCACCCTATCAGACAGGGATCGACACCGGGGAGCTGTTTTTT; CDR3aa: CASSPYQTGIDTGELFF
abundance: NA; d_gene: TRBD2; v_gene: TRBV19; j_gene: TRBJ2-1; CDR3nt: TGTGCCAGTAGTCCCGGACTAGCGGGGGCTTACAATGAGCAGTTCTTC; CDR3aa: CASSPGLAGAYNEQFF
abundance: NA; d_gene: NA; v_gene: TRBV4-1; j_gene: TRBJ1-6; CDR3nt: TGCGCCAGCAGCCAAGCAGCAGGGAATAATTCACCCCTCCACTTT; CDR3aa: CASSQAAGNNSPLHF
abundance: NA; d_gene: NA; v_gene: TRBV5-5; j_gene: TRBJ1-2; CDR3nt: TGTGCCAGCAGCTCTGTACCTGGCCGAAACTATGGCTACACCTTC; CDR3aa: CASSSVPGRNYGYTF
abundance: few; d_gene: NA; v_gene: TRBV11-2; j_gene: TRBJ1-6; CDR3nt: TGTGCCAGCAGCTTCGGGGGGCTAAATTCACCCCTCCACTTT; CDR3aa: CASSFGGLNSPLHF
abundance: NA; d_gene: NA; v_gene: TRBV19; j_gene: TRBJ1-5; CDR3nt: TGTGCCAGTAGTATACGGGATCGCAATCAGCCCCAGCATTTT; CDR3aa: CASSIRDRNQPQHF
abundance: NA; d_gene: TRBD1; v_gene: TRBV5-1; j_gene: TRBJ2-1; CDR3nt: TGCGCCAGCAGCCTGGGACAGTCCTACAATGAGCAGTTCTTC; CDR3aa: CASSLGQSYNEQFF
abundance: NA; d_gene: NA; v_gene: TRBV7-8; j_gene: TRBJ2-2; CDR3nt: TGTGCCAGCAGGCCTCAGGGGAGCAACACCGGGGAGCTGTTTTTT; CDR3aa: CASRPQGSNTGELFF
abundance: NA; d_gene: NA; v_gene: TRBV20-1; j_gene: TRBJ1-2; CDR3nt: TGCAGTGCTAGTGGGGAGGCGGGCTACACCTTC; CDR3aa: CSASGEAGYTF
abundance: few; d_gene: NA; v_gene: TRBV5-6; j_gene: TRBJ1-6; CDR3nt: TGTGCCAGCAGCTTCGGGACTCCTCGCGAGCCCCTCCACTTT; CDR3aa: CASSFGTPREPLHF
abundance: NA; d_gene: TRBD1; v_gene: TRBV5-1; j_gene: TRBJ1-1; CDR3nt: TGCGCCAGCAGCCATGAGACAGGGGTACAGAACACTGAAGCTTTCTTT; CDR3aa: CASSHETGVQNTEAFF
abundance: once; d_gene: TRBD1; v_gene: TRBV9; j_gene: TRBJ1-1; CDR3nt: TGTGCCAGCAGCGGACCGCGGGACAGGGGGCGTGAAGCTTTCTTT; CDR3aa: CASSGPRDRGREAFF
abundance: few; d_gene: TRBD1; v_gene: TRBV9; j_gene: TRBJ1-2; CDR3nt: TGTGCCAGCAGCTCCACGACAGGGGGCTGGGGCTACACCTTC; CDR3aa: CASSSTTGGWGYTF
abundance: NA; d_gene: NA; v_gene: TRBV3-1/TRBV3-2; j_gene: TRBJ2-7; CDR3nt: TGTGCCAGCAGCCAAGGACACGGAAACTACGAGCAGTACTTC; CDR3aa: CASSQGHGNYEQYF
abundance: few; d_gene: NA; v_gene: TRBV6-6; j_gene: TRBJ1-2; CDR3nt: TGTGCCAGCAGTTACTCATACCCCCACGAGGGCTACACCTTC; CDR3aa: CASSYSYPHEGYTF
abundance: NA; d_gene: NA; v_gene: TRBV29-1; j_gene: TRBJ2-3; CDR3nt: TGCAGCGTTGGAGGGGGAAGGCCAGATACGCAGTATTTT; CDR3aa: CSVGGGRPDTQYF
abundance: NA; d_gene: NA; v_gene: TRBV14; j_gene: TRBJ1-3; CDR3nt: TGTGCCAGCAGCCCTCTAGGGAGTTCTGGAAACACCATATATTTT; CDR3aa: CASSPLGSSGNTIYF
abundance: NA; d_gene: NA; v_gene: TRBV5-1; j_gene: TRBJ1-5; CDR3nt: TGCGCCAGCAGCTTGACCGGGGAAGGGAATCAGCCCCAGCATTTT; CDR3aa: CASSLTGEGNQPQHF
abundance: NA; d_gene: NA; v_gene: TRBV19; j_gene: TRBJ2-3; CDR3nt: TGTGCCAGTAAAGTTCCGGGTGAGGCGACAGATACGCAGTATTTT; CDR3aa: CASKVPGEATDTQYF
abundance: NA; d_gene: NA; v_gene: TRBV2; j_gene: TRBJ2-7; CDR3nt: TGTGCCAGCAGTGTAGGGCAGGGAGGCACCTACGAGCAGTACTTC; CDR3aa: CASSVGQGGTYEQYF
abundance: NA; d_gene: NA; v_gene: TRBV19; j_gene: TRBJ2-6; CDR3nt: TGTGCCAGTAGTGCGGGTACTGGGGCCAACGTCCTGACTTTC; CDR3aa: CASSAGTGANVLTF
abundance: NA; d_gene: TRBD1; v_gene: TRBV11-1; j_gene: TRBJ1-1; CDR3nt: TGTGCCAGCAGCATCACCACAGGGGGTCCGACTGAAGCTTTCTTT; CDR3aa: CASSITTGGPTEAFF
abundance: NA; d_gene: TRBD2; v_gene: TRBV12-3/TRBV12-4; j_gene: TRBJ2-3; CDR3nt: TGTGCCAGCAAACTAGCGTTAGAAGATACGCAGTATTTT; CDR3aa: CASKLALEDTQYF
abundance: NA; d_gene: NA; v_gene: TRBV2; j_gene: TRBJ1-1; CDR3nt: TGTGCCAGCAGTGTTAAAGTTGTAGCTGAAGCTTTCTTT; CDR3aa: CASSVKVVAEAFF
abundance: NA; d_gene: TRBD1; v_gene: TRBV19; j_gene: TRBJ1-6; CDR3nt: TGTGCCAGTCGGACAGGGGAAAACTCACCCCTCCACTTT; CDR3aa: CASRTGENSPLHF
abundance: NA; d_gene: NA; v_gene: TRBV18; j_gene: TRBJ1-2; CDR3nt: TGTGCCAGCTCACCGGGAGCCCGGAACTACTATGGCTACACCTTC; CDR3aa: CASSPGARNYYGYTF
abundance: NA; d_gene: TRBD2; v_gene: TRBV3-1/TRBV3-2; j_gene: TRBJ2-1; CDR3nt: TGTGCCAGCAGCCGAGGGGCGGGGGGTGAGCAGTTCTTC; CDR3aa: CASSRGAGGEQFF
abundance: NA; d_gene: NA; v_gene: TRBV19; j_gene: TRBJ1-1; CDR3nt: TGTGCCAGTAGTGAGACAGCCTCGAACACTGAAGCTTTCTTT; CDR3aa: CASSETASNTEAFF
abundance: NA; d_gene: NA; v_gene: TRBV15; j_gene: TRBJ1-1; CDR3nt: TGTGCCACCAGCAGAGACGGGGGATATTGGAGCACTGAAGCTTTCTTT; CDR3aa: CATSRDGGYWSTEAFF